This TCR beta chain is from a study of OX40 agonist ivuxolimab in advanced cancers. For the study at large: Patients undergoing dose escalation presented with hepatocellular carcinoma, melanoma, renal cell or head and neck cancer. Cohort: around 86% men, mean age about 60, aged roughly 20 to 79.

The assay was immunoSEQ multiplex PCR, and TCRdb's table has in-frame clones only and misses some. The table lists 100,000 to 110,000 clones, about 88% of them singletons. In this sample, this clone turned up a few times. Its target is not known. The ends were cut back, 0 bases at V and 2 bases at J, with 10 bases in the middle. Germline values: CDR1 SGHRS, CDR2 YFSETQ. This CDR3 region has 15 residues. Study-wide findings and caveats: Some patients without response likewise showed low normalized clonal expansion.

This receptor was identified in an adult with an advanced solid tumor such as melanoma, head and neck, liver or kidney cancer. This specimen was CD4+ or CD8+ T cells sorted from blood, taken in a trial of the OX40 agonist ivuxolimab. The chain uses TRBV5-1 and TRBJ2-3; no clear D. For the CDR3, the DNA is TGCGCCAGCAGCTTGGAAGGCTACTACACAGATACGCAGTATTTT. This translates into CASSLEGYYTDTQYF.